Listed here are 14 T cell receptor beta chains from one sample, sequenced in a study of human T cells and chemical hapten exposure (dated by TCRdb to the early 2020s). The library was obtained by RACE. For sequencing, a NextSeq 500 was employed. In TCRdb, the public reads were trimmed at Q25 with fastp and aligned with MiXCR, with productive beta chains retained. CDR3 protein duplicates are merged, each entry listing the most common genes and DNA. The sample table holds under 450,000 distinct CDR3 sequences, of which more than 4.5% were seen once. Roughly 2.4% of the sample belongs to the ten largest clones. The sample's time point label, in plain terms: patch test 1, 2 weeks after DPC sensitization. This specimen's treatment or condition label, interpreted: therapeutic diphenylcyclopropenone sensitization with weekly scalp DPC. Material: whole blood, obtained in connection with sensitization to the hapten diphenylcyclopropenone (DPC). These TCRs come from a woman aged 50 to 60 with alopecia areata. Some clones in this sample may be carry-over from other donors' samples.

This chain connects TRBV28 to TRBJ2-5; a possible D gene is TRBD2 (6 bases). V lost 5 bases and J lost 5, with 21 bases in between. The CDR3 runs to 16 residues. The germline gives CDR1 MDHEN, CDR2 SYDVKM. The CDR3 nucleotides read TGTGCCAGCAGTGTCTTATCGGGACTCCCGGGGGAGACCCAGTACTTC. Its protein product is CASSVLSGLPGETQYF.

V gene TRBV5-6 combines with J gene TRBJ2-7; D is uncertain. V was cut by 0 bases and J by 6 bases, with 7 bases left in between. Germline CDR1 reads SGHDT; CDR2 reads YYEEEE. The CDR3 loop spans 12 amino acids. As DNA, the CDR3 is TGTGCCAGCAGCTTGGGAACGGTCGAGCAGTACTTC. It translates to CASSLGTVEQYF.

This clonotype was counted only a few times. The chain combines TRBV12-3 or TRBV12-4 with TRBJ1-5; no clear D gene. The CDR3 runs 12 residues. V lost 8 bases and J lost 4, with 9 bases in between. CDR3 in DNA: TGTGCCAGCCGGGCCGTTAATCAGCCCCAGCATTTT. It is translated as CASRAVNQPQHF.

At least ten counts were recorded for this clonotype. The CDR3 protein is CASSFPFGLEYNEQFF. The CDR3 bases are TGTGCCAGCAGTTTCCCCTTTGGACTAGAATACAATGAGCAGTTCTTC. The V call is TRBV27, the J call TRBJ2-1; the match to TRBD2 covers 7 bases. The germline V gene has CDR1 MNHEY and CDR2 SMNVEV (reference sequence). The CDR3 loop spans 16 amino acids. V shed 3 bases and J 4 bases; nucleotides not matched to a gene: 9.

This clonotype appeared a few times. J is TRBJ2-7 and V is TRBV5-6; perhaps TRBD1 as D (6 bases). This CDR3 has 13 amino acids. Germline V gene data show CDR1 as SGHDT and CDR2 as YYEEEE. V lost 4 bases and J lost 6, with 14 bases in between. The CDR3 nucleotides are TGTGCCAGCAGCCAAGGACAGACTCTCGAGCAGTACTTC. Residues: CASSQGQTLEQYF.

This clonotype was picked up a small number of times. The chain employs TRBV2 and TRBJ1-2, with a tentative D call TRBD1 (5 bases). The CDR3 has 13 amino acids. V was pared by 4 bases and J by 5 bases, with 11 bases between. Germline CDR1 SNHLY, CDR2 FYNNEI. CDR3 sequence reads: CASSVGDSYGYTF. In DNA, the CDR3 is TGTGCCAGCAGTGTTGGGGACTCTTATGGCTACACCTTC.

The CDR3 protein is CSARDYQPDTQYF. In nucleotides, the CDR3 is TGCAGTGCCCGGGACTACCAACCGGATACGCAGTATTTT. This chain joins TRBV20-1 and TRBJ2-3; TRBD2 matches at 7 bases. The CDR3 is 13 amino acids. V lost 6 bases and J lost 6; bases outside the gene matches: 9. Germline loops: CDR1 DFQATT, CDR2 SNEGSKA (reference sequence).

V gene TRBV3-1 combines with J gene TRBJ1-5, with D perhaps TRBD1 (5 bases). Between the trimmed V and J ends, which lost 0 bases and 4 bases, there was a span of 7 bases. The CDR3 covers 14 residues. Germline CDR1 reads LGHDT; CDR2 reads YNNKEL (reference sequence). The CDR3 region is CASSQDAGNQPQHF. CDR3 DNA sequence: TGTGCCAGCAGCCAAGATGCAGGGAATCAGCCCCAGCATTTT.

In this sample, this clonotype turned up many times. The chain uses TRBV27 and TRBJ2-1; no clear D. Germline loops: CDR1 MNHEY, CDR2 SMNVEV (reference sequence). V dropped 6 bases and J dropped 0 bases, with 12 bases sitting between them. This CDR3 contains 15 residues. CDR3 in DNA: TGTGCCAGCAGGGCTCGGCGGAGCTCCTACAATGAGCAGTTCTTC. Translated: CASRARRSSYNEQFF.

This clonotype has at least ten counts. J is TRBJ2-5 and V is TRBV5-1, with 11 bases lining up with TRBD2. CDR1 SGHRS and CDR2 YFSETQ come from the germline V gene. The CDR3 is made up of 16 amino acids. The trim removed 3 bases at V and 1 base at J, leaving 5 bases unmatched. CDR3 nucleotide sequence: TGCGCCAGCAGCTGGTCCGGGACTAGCGGCCAAGAGACCCAGTACTTC. This gives the protein CASSWSGTSGQETQYF.

This clonotype was counted many times. The chain couples TRBV29-1 to TRBJ1-2; no definite D call. CDR3 size: 13 residues. Germline assignment: CDR1 SQVTM and CDR2 ANQGSEA. V lost 4 bases and J 6 bases, leaving 15 bases between the germline ends. The CDR3, as DNA: TGCAGCGTTGTGGGAAGGCCTATCGATGGCTACACCTTC. It yields the protein CSVVGRPIDGYTF.

Many counts were recorded for this clonotype. The chain links TRBV25-1 to TRBJ1-1; tentative D call: TRBD1 (6 bases). The CDR3 extends over 13 amino acids. Germline V gene lookup returns CDR1 MGHDK and CDR2 SYGVNS. V shed 4 bases and J shed 5 bases, with 11 bases lying between them. CDR3 in amino acids: CASSVPGATEAFF. CDR3 DNA: TGTGCCAGCAGTGTACCGGGGGCTACTGAAGCTTTCTTT.

Only a few counts were recorded for this clonotype. The rearrangement uses TRBV7-2 and TRBJ2-7, with 8 bases aligning to TRBD2. From germline, CDR1 is SGHTA and CDR2 FQGNSA. V lost 3 bases and J lost 0; bases outside the gene matches: 7. The CDR3 is made up of 16 amino acids. CDR3 DNA sequence: TGTGCCAGCAGCTTTGGAGCGGGGGTAAGCTCCTACGAGCAGTACTTC. This encodes CASSFGAGVSSYEQYF.

This clonotype appeared many times. The chain has TRBV20-1 and TRBJ2-2; TRBD1 matches at 7 bases. The CDR3 contains 14 residues. After removal of 6 bases from V and 5 bases from J, the junction contained 9 bases not matched to a gene. Germline CDR1 reads DFQATT; CDR2 reads SNEGSKA (reference sequence). CDR3 amino acids: CSAVKGGATGELFF. CDR3 in DNA: TGCAGTGCCGTAAAAGGGGGCGCAACCGGGGAGCTGTTTTTT.